This T cell receptor (beta chain) was captured by sequencing in a study of T cells in Graves' hyperthyroidism and ophthalmopathy. This clonotype was observed at least ten times. Researchers took RNA transcripts and amplified the TCR beta CDR3 regions from them. The HTBI set primed first-round TCR CDR3 RT-PCR. TCRdb reanalysed the multiplex PCR reads using MiXCR and keeps one entry per CDR3 protein. This repertoire shows about 59,000 distinct CDR3 sequences, about 53% found once; its top ten account for 2.5% to 4%. CDR1 and CDR2 (germline): SGHRS, YFSETQ. The CDR3 has 18 amino acids. Trimming removed 4 bases from V and 7 bases from J; junction bases left unmatched: 12. An approximately 9.8 ml volume of fresh peripheral blood provided the PBMCs.

Input material: blood. The origin of this receptor is a woman aged 55-69 years with Graves' ophthalmopathy. The gene calls are TRBV5-1 and TRBJ2-3, with 16 bases fitting TRBD2. The CDR3 spells CASSLGLAGGSWENTQYF. DNA for the CDR3: TGCGCCAGCAGCCTGGGACTAGCGGGAGGGTCGTGGGAGAATACGCAGTATTTT.